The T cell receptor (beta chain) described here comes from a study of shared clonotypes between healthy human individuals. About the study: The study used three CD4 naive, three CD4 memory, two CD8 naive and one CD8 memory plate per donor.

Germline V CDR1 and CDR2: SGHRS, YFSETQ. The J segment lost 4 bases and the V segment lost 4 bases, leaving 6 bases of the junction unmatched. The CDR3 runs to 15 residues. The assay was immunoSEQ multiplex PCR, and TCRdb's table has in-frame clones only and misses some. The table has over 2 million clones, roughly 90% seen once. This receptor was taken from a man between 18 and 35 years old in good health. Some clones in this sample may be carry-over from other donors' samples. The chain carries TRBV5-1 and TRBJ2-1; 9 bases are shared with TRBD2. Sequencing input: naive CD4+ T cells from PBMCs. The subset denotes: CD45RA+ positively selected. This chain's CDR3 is CASSILAGRYNEQFF. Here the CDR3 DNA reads TGCGCCAGCAGCATACTAGCGGGCCGATACAATGAGCAGTTCTTC.